This T cell receptor (beta chain) was found in a study of shared clonotypes between healthy human individuals. Overall study context: A donor's plate count was three for CD4 naive and three for CD4 memory; CD8 naive had two and CD8 memory one.

This CDR3 spans 13 amino acids. The germline gives CDR1 LNHDA, CDR2 SQIVND (reference sequence). V dropped 3 bases and J dropped 3 bases, with 7 bases sitting between them. Turning to this clone: The same CDR3 is also encoded by other DNA sequences in this sample.

Libraries were prepared by immunoSEQ multiplex PCR; TCRdb keeps only in-frame clonotypes and omits some of them. The sample has about 960,000 clones, approximately 80% seen once. Sequencing was performed on memory CD4+ T cells sorted from blood. Specified subset: CD45RA-negative fraction. This sequence originates from a man in his late teens or twenties in good health. V gene TRBV19 combines with J gene TRBJ2-3; the D gene is possibly TRBD1 (6 bases). The DNA of the CDR3 is TGTGCCAGTAGTATTAGGGGGACAGATACGCAGTATTTT. Amino acid sequence: CASSIRGTDTQYF. Combining the CDR3 with reference TRBV19 and TRBJ2-3 gives the whole variable domain DGGITQSPKYLFRKEGQNVTLSCEQNLNHDAMYWYRQDPGQGLRLIYYSQIVNDFQKGDIAEGYSVSREKKESFPLTVTSAQKNPTAFYLCASSIRGTDTQYFGPGTRLTVL.